Presented here are 29 T cell receptor beta chains from one specimen sequenced in a study of CD8+ T cells in alopecia areata. Treatment specified: oral pan-JAK inhibitor, 5-10 mg twice daily. RNA was isolated and reverse transcribed to cDNA, the sequencing template. The data were produced by immunoSEQ multiplex PCR, yet TCRdb's version contains in-frame clones alone and is incomplete. The table records about 260,000 clones, around 64% of them present only once. This specimen was CD4+ T cells sorted from blood, taken at week 52, from a patient treated with tofacitinib. The source of these receptors is a human donor with alopecia areata.

The chain is built from TRBV5-1 and TRBJ2-2; 8 bases are a match to TRBD2. The CDR3 has 14 amino acids. The germline CDR1 and CDR2 sequences are SGHRS and YFSETQ. The J segment lost 7 bases and the V segment lost 4 bases, leaving 6 bases of the junction unmatched. The CDR3 DNA follows: TGCGCCAGCAGCCCAGGACTAGCTATCGGGGAGCTGTTTTTT. Its protein product is CASSPGLAIGELFF. The variable domain in full, completed from reference TRBV5-1 and TRBJ2-2, reads KAGVTQTPRYLIKTRGQQVTLSCSPISGHRSVSWYQQTPGQGLQFLFEYFSETQRNKGNFPGRFSGRQFSNSRSEMNVSTLELGDSALYLCASSPGLAIGELFFGEGSRLTVL.

Comments on this clone: The junction departs from the called germline gene at one end, perhaps through a read error. J is TRBJ2-7 and V is TRBV20-1; D possibly matches TRBD1 or TRBD2 (5 bases each). There are 8 residues in the CDR3. Germline V gene data show CDR1 as DFQATT and CDR2 as SNEGSKA (reference sequence). The DNA of the CDR3 is TGCAGTGCTCCTTCGGGACCCTTC. As protein: CSAPSGPF.

The genes are TRBV29-1 and TRBJ1-3; D gene uncertain. The CDR3 sequence is 11 residues long. V lost 7 bases to trimming and J lost 0 bases, with 4 bases between them. From germline, CDR1 is SQVTM and CDR2 ANQGSEA. This CDR3 is CSGASGNTIYF. CDR3 nucleotides: TGCAGCGGGGCCTCTGGAAACACCATATATTTT. Together with reference TRBV29-1 and TRBJ1-3, the CDR3 gives the full variable domain: SAVISQKPSRDICQRGTSLTIQCQVDSQVTMMFWYRQQPGQSLTLIATANQGSEATYESGFVIDKFPISRPNLTFSTLTVSNMSPEDSSIYLCSGASGNTIYFGEGSWLTVV.

The chain is built from TRBV2 and TRBJ2-2; D uncertain. The CDR3 has 11 amino acids. Trimming cost V 8 bases and J 4 bases, with 5 bases left between them. Germline CDR1 and CDR2: SNHLY and FYNNEI. The CDR3 DNA is TGTGCCAGCTGGGTCACCGGGGAGCTGTTTTTT. Translation: CASWVTGELFF.

Comments on this clone: Other DNA variants within this sample encode the same CDR3. The chain recombines TRBV7-3 with TRBJ1-5; D uncertain. Germline lookup yields CDR1 SGHTA and CDR2 FQGTGA. CDR3 size: 13 residues. Trimming shortened V by 4 bases and J by 3 bases, and 7 bases separated the two germline ends. This chain's CDR3 is CASSSGPNQPQHF. In DNA, the CDR3 is TGTGCCAGCAGCTCTGGCCCCAATCAGCCCCAGCATTTT.

This chain connects TRBV6-5 to TRBJ1-2; 9 bases are a match to TRBD1. The V gene end was trimmed by 6 bases and the J gene end by 7 bases; junction bases not matched to a gene: 9. Germline-derived CDR1 and CDR2 are MNHEY and SVGAGI. The CDR3 covers 14 residues. The CDR3: CASSRAGTGFGYTF. DNA for the CDR3: TGTGCCAGCAGCAGGGCCGGGACAGGGTTTGGCTACACCTTC.

This chain connects TRBV6-5 to TRBJ1-4; D gene unclear. Germline V CDR1 and CDR2: MNHEY, SVGAGI. V gave up 0 bases and J gave up 7 bases, with 3 bases separating them. The CDR3 sequence is 12 residues long. The CDR3 DNA sequence: TGTGCCAGCAGTTACTCCGGTGAAAAACTGTTTTTT. It encodes CASSYSGEKLFF.

About this clone itself: Other DNA sequences in the same sample also yield this CDR3. V gene TRBV30 combines with J gene TRBJ1-1; D is possibly TRBD1 (5 bases). This CDR3 has 12 residues. Trimming left V 3 bases short and J 1 base short, with 6 bases between. The germline gives CDR1 GTSNPN, CDR2 SVGIG (reference sequence). CDR3 nucleotides: TGTGCCTGGAGAGGACAGAACACTGAAGCTTTCTTT. Encoded protein: CAWRGQNTEAFF.

This clone was found a few times. CDR3 residues: CASSPRPLRVGDTQYF. CDR3 DNA: TGTGCCAGCAGCCCCCGGCCCTTGAGGGTAGGGGATACGCAGTATTTT. This chain joins TRBV7-8 and TRBJ2-3; perhaps TRBD2 as D (5 bases). Trimming stripped 5 bases from V and 6 bases from J, with 21 bases between. There are 16 residues in the CDR3. CDR1 is SGHVS, CDR2 FQNEAQ, per germline.

This chain joins TRBV7-2 and TRBJ2-5, with 7 bases identical to TRBD2. The V gene's germline CDR1 is SGHTA and CDR2 FQGNSA. The CDR3 contains 15 residues. J was trimmed by 0 bases and V by 4 bases; bases with no gene match: 5. DNA of the CDR3: TGTGCCAGCAGCTCCGGGACTACCAACCAAGAGACCCAGTACTTC. The encoded protein is CASSSGTTNQETQYF.

This clone was counted a few times. DNA for the CDR3: TGCAGCGCCTGTTCGGACAGCTACAATGAGCAGTTCTTC. Translating it yields CSACSDSYNEQFF. V is TRBV29-1 and J is TRBJ2-1; a possible D gene is TRBD1 (6 bases). CDR3 size: 13 residues. The germline CDR1 and CDR2 sequences are SQVTM and ANQGSEA. Trimming took 7 bases from V and 3 from J, leaving 13 bases between them.

This clone has more than one count but fewer than ten. CDR3 bases: TGCGCCAGCAGTCACCTAAACCGGGGGTATAGAGCTTTCTTT. The encoded protein is CASSHLNRGYRAFF. This sequence joins TRBV23-1 and TRBJ1-1; the D gene is possibly TRBD1 (5 bases). TRBV23-1 is given ORF status, its function remaining uncertain. This CDR3 is 14 amino acids long. The V end lost 3 bases, the J end lost 10 bases, and 18 bases lay between the germline ends.

This clone was seen a few times. In the same sample, other DNA sequences code for this CDR3. The chain has TRBV30 and TRBJ2-3; D gene uncertain. Trimming cost V 2 bases and J 0 bases, with 3 bases left between them. This CDR3 comprises 12 residues. In germline, CDR1 is GTSNPN, CDR2 SVGIG (reference sequence). As DNA, the CDR3 is TGTGCCTGGAGTCCGAGCACAGATACGCAGTATTTT. This translates into CAWSPSTDTQYF.

This clone was observed a single time. V and J are TRBV6-6 and TRBJ1-4; 9 nucleotides align to TRBD1. The junction had 3 bases not matched to a gene; V was cut back by 6 bases and J by 7 bases. The CDR3 loop spans 13 amino acids. The V gene's germline CDR1 is MNHNY and CDR2 SVGAGI (reference sequence). CDR3 sequence (DNA): TGTGCCAGCAGCAGGGGACAGGGTGAAAAACTGTTTTTT. Translation gives CASSRGQGEKLFF.

The rearrangement uses TRBV30 and TRBJ2-7; 7 positions agree with TRBD1. The length of the CDR3 is 11 residues. CDR1 is GTSNPN, CDR2 SVGIG, per germline (reference sequence). J lost 7 bases, V lost 3 bases, and 3 bases had no gene match. CDR3 nucleotides: TGTGCCTGGAGACAGGGGTGGGAGCAGTACTTC. Amino acid sequence: CAWRQGWEQYF. The whole variable domain, remainder taken from reference TRBV30 and TRBJ2-7, is SQTIHQWPATLVQPVGSPLSLECTVEGTSNPNLYWYRQAAGRGLQLLFYSVGIGQISSEVPQNLSASRPQDRQFILSSKKLLLSDSGFYLCAWRQGWEQYFGPGTRLTVT.

V gene TRBV18 combines with J gene TRBJ2-2; either TRBD1 or TRBD2 may fit D (5 bases each). V lost 3 bases, J lost 6 bases, and 11 bases lay in between. The CDR3 is made up of 14 amino acids. Germline V gives CDR1 KGHSH, CDR2 LQKENI. The CDR3 spells CASSPSGAAGELFF. CDR3 sequence (DNA): TGTGCCAGCTCACCGTCCGGGGCTGCCGGGGAGCTGTTTTTT. The complete variable domain, with remaining parts taken from reference TRBV18 and TRBJ2-2, reads NAGVMQNPRHLVRRRGQEARLRCSPMKGHSHVYWYRQLPEEGLKFMVYLQKENIIDESGMPKERFSAEFPKEGPSILRIQQVVRGDSAAYFCASSPSGAAGELFFGEGSRLTVL.

CDR3 sequence reads: CAWSYPQGTEAFF. The CDR3 DNA sequence: TGTGCCTGGAGTTACCCCCAAGGCACTGAAGCTTTCTTT. The chain carries TRBV30 and TRBJ1-1, with D unresolved. Germline lookup yields CDR1 GTSNPN and CDR2 SVGIG (reference sequence). With 2 bases removed from V and 4 bases from J, the gap between germline ends came to 11 bases. The CDR3 consists of 13 residues.

The J gene is TRBJ2-1, the V gene TRBV29-1, with D tentatively TRBD1 (7 bases). V was cut by 7 bases and J by 0 bases, with 13 bases left in between. Germline assignment: CDR1 SQVTM and CDR2 ANQGSEA. This CDR3 comprises 14 residues. The CDR3 bases are TGCAGCGCCAGGGGGGCGAGCTCCTACAATGAGCAGTTCTTC. Translation: CSARGASSYNEQFF.

This chain links TRBV12-5 with TRBJ1-6; 7 bases match TRBD1. CDR1 is LGHNT and CDR2 is FRNRAP in the germline V gene. The CDR3 totals 13 residues. V lost 6 bases, J lost 10 bases, and 6 bases stayed unmatched. CDR3 sequence (DNA): TGTGCTAGTGGGTTAGAGGGGGCCTCACCCCTCCACTTT. Amino acid sequence: CASGLEGASPLHF.

This chain joins TRBV7-9 and TRBJ2-7; D is unresolved. This CDR3 contains 13 residues. The ends were cut back, 1 base at V and 4 bases at J, with 8 bases in the middle. The V gene's germline CDR1 is SEHNR and CDR2 FQNEAQ (reference sequence). In nucleotides, the CDR3 is TGTGCCAGCAGCTTAGTGGGTGCGTACGAGCAGTACTTC. This gives the protein CASSLVGAYEQYF.

The chain couples TRBV30 to TRBJ1-1, with D unresolved. The V end was cut by 0 bases, the J end by 3 bases, with 5 bases between. Germline loops: CDR1 GTSNPN, CDR2 SVGIG (reference sequence). This CDR3 region has 12 residues. CDR3 sequence (DNA): TGTGCCTGGAGTGTACCGGACACTGAAGCTTTCTTT. This translates into CAWSVPDTEAFF. Together with reference TRBV30 and TRBJ1-1, the CDR3 gives the full variable domain: SQTIHQWPATLVQPVGSPLSLECTVEGTSNPNLYWYRQAAGRGLQLLFYSVGIGQISSEVPQNLSASRPQDRQFILSSKKLLLSDSGFYLCAWSVPDTEAFFGQGTRLTVV.

This clone was seen a handful of times. Here the CDR3 DNA reads TGTGCCAGTAGTACCGGGACAGGGGAGTATGAGCAGTTCTTC. Translating gives CASSTGTGEYEQFF. The chain is built from TRBV19 and TRBJ2-1; 10 nucleotides align to TRBD1. V was pared by 4 bases and J by 8 bases, with 5 bases of the junction left unmatched. CDR3 length: 14 residues. Germline V CDR1 and CDR2: LNHDA, SQIVND (reference sequence).

This chain uses TRBV12-5 with TRBJ2-7; D gene unclear. CDR3 length equals 12 residues. Trimming left V 0 bases short and J 5 bases short, with 5 bases between. CDR1 is LGHNT and CDR2 is FRNRAP in the germline V gene. The DNA of the CDR3 is TGTGCTAGTGGTTTGGTTGTGCACGAGCAGTACTTC. This codes for CASGLVVHEQYF.

The chain couples TRBV30 to TRBJ1-1, with D possibly TRBD1 on 6 matching bases. This CDR3 comprises 16 residues. The germline V gene has CDR1 GTSNPN and CDR2 SVGIG (reference sequence). V was clipped by 0 bases and J by 1 base, with 15 bases between them. The CDR3 nucleotides are TGTGCCTGGAGTGTATGGGGCGGACAGTCGAACACTGAAGCTTTCTTT. Its protein is CAWSVWGGQSNTEAFF.

This sequence joins TRBV9 and TRBJ2-3, with 7 bases that match TRBD2. The CDR3 is 15 amino acids. Germline CDR1 is SGDLS and CDR2 is YYNGEE. V shed 2 bases and J 2 bases; nucleotides not matched to a gene: 5. The CDR3 DNA is TGTGCCAGCAGCGTGAGCGGGGACTACACAGATACGCAGTATTTT. This translates into CASSVSGDYTDTQYF.

The rearrangement uses TRBV5-1 and TRBJ2-7; TRBD2 is a possible D gene (6 bases). Per the germline V gene, CDR1 is SGHRS and CDR2 is YFSETQ. CDR3 length: 14 amino acids. The V and J ends lost 0 bases and 4 bases respectively, with 11 bases between them. In DNA, the CDR3 is TGCGCCAGCAGCTTGGTATGGGGGGAATACGAGCAGTACTTC. Its protein product is CASSLVWGEYEQYF.

The genes are TRBV4-1 and TRBJ2-3, with D possibly matching TRBD2 (6 bases). Trimming left V 1 base short and J 4 bases short, with 6 bases between. Per the germline V gene, CDR1 is MGHRA and CDR2 is YSYEKL. The CDR3 is 13 residues long. CDR3 residues: CASSQAGADTQYF. The DNA for the CDR3 is TGCGCCAGCAGCCAAGCGGGGGCAGATACGCAGTATTTT.

In its sample, this clone was seen a few times. Distinct nucleotide sequences in the sample also encode this CDR3. The genes are TRBV30 and TRBJ2-7, with D unclear. CDR1 is GTSNPN and CDR2 is SVGIG in the germline V gene (reference sequence). The CDR3 totals 11 residues. Trimming took 0 bases from V and 4 from J, leaving 4 bases between them. This chain's CDR3 is CAWSVLYEQYF. The CDR3 region has the DNA TGTGCCTGGAGTGTACTTTACGAGCAGTACTTC.

The genes are TRBV5-1 and TRBJ1-5; D is ambiguous. The CDR3 spans 17 residues. Germline CDR1 reads SGHRS; CDR2 reads YFSETQ. V dropped 3 bases and J dropped 7 bases, with 23 bases sitting between them. The CDR3: CASSWARQSRVWQPQHF. The CDR3 coding sequence is TGCGCCAGCAGCTGGGCCCGACAATCTCGGGTCTGGCAGCCCCAGCATTTT.